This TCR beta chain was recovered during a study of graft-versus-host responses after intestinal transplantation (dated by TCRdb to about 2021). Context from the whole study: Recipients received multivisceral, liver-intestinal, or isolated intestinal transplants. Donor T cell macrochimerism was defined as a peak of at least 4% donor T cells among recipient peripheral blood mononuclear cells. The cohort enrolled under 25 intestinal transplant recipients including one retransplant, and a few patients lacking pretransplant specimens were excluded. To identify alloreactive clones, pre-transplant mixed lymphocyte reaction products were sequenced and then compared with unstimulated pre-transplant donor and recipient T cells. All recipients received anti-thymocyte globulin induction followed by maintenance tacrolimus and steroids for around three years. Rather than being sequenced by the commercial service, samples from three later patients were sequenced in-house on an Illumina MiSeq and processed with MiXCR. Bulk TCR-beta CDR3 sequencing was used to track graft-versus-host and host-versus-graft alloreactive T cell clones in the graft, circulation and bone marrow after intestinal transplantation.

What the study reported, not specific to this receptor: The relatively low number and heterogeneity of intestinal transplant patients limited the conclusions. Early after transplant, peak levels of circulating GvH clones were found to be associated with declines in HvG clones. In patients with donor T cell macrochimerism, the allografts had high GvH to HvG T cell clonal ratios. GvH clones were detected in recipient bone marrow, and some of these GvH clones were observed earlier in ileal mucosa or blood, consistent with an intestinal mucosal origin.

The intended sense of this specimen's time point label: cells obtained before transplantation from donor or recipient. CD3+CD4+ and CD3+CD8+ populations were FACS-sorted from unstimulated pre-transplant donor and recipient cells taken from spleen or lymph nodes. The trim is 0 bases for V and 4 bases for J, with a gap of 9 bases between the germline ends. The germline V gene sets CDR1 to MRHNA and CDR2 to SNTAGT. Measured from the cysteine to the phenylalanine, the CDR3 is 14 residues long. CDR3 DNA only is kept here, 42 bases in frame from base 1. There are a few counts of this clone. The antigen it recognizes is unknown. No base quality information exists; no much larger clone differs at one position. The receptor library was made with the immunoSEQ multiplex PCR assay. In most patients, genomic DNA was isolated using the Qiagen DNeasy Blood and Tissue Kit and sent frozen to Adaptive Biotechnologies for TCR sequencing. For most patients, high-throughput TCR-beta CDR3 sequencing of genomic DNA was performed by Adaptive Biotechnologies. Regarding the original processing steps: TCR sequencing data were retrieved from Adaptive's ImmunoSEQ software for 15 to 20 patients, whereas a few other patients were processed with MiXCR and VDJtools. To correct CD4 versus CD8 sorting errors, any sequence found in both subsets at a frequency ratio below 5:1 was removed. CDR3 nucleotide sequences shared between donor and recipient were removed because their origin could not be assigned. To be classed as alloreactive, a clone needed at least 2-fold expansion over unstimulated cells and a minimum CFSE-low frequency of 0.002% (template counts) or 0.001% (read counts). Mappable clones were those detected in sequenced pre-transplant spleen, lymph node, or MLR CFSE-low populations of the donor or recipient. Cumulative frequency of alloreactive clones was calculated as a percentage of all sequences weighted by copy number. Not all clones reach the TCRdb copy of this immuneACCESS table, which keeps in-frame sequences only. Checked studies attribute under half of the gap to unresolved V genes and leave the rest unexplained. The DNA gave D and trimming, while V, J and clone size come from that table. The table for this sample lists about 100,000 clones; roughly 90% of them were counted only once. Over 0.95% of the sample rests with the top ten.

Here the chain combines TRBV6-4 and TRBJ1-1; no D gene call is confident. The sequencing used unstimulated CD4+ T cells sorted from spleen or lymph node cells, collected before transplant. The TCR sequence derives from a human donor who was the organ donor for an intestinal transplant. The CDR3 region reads CASSDSAMGTEAFF. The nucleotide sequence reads TGTGCCAGCAGTGACTCCGCGATGGGCACTGAAGCTTTCTTT.